Shown below are 9 T cell receptor beta chains from a single sample sequenced in a study of beta chain features in type 1 diabetes (dated by TCRdb to the late 2010s). Findings and caveats that apply to the study as a whole: A moderate but significant shortening of TCRB CDR3 length was observed in type 1 diabetes patients in all four CD4+ subsets.

The antigens of these receptors remain unknown. Libraries were built with the immunoSEQ multiplex PCR assay. The High Capacity cDNA Reverse Transcription Kit was used to reverse transcribe all of the isolated RNA, meaning that expressed TCRB transcripts were what got sequenced. The clones in this table, taken by TCRdb from immuneACCESS, are in-frame only. Not every clone is retained; where verified, under half of the shortfall comes from an unresolved V gene, and the cause of the rest is unknown. Present in this sample are tens of thousands of clones, 55% to 70% of which were seen just once. Around 4% of the sample goes to the ten largest clones. Material for sequencing was Tregs from blood. The sample's cell subset or site label is to be understood as: regulatory CD4+ T cells. All receptors come from a man younger than 35 with type 1 diabetes.

The chain links TRBV10-1 to TRBJ2-1; 10 nucleotides line up with TRBD2. Germline trimming cut 3 bases from V and 7 bases from J; bases unmatched to any gene: 15. There are 18 residues in the CDR3. Germline CDR1 WNHNN, CDR2 SYGVQD (reference sequence). CDR3 loop: CASSDPSALAGFHNEQFF. CDR3 nucleotides: TGCGCCAGCAGTGACCCCAGTGCACTAGCGGGATTCCATAATGAGCAGTTCTTC.

The rearrangement links TRBV25-1 to TRBJ2-2; 11 nucleotides match TRBD2. The CDR3 has 16 amino acids. Germline CDR1 is MGHDK and CDR2 is SYGVNS. V lost 3 bases, J lost 5 bases, and 5 bases stayed unmatched. The CDR3 loop is CASSDSGGAGTGELFF. The CDR3, as DNA: TGTGCCAGCAGTGATAGCGGGGGGGCAGGGACCGGGGAGCTGTTTTTT.

The chain has TRBV10-3 and TRBJ1-2; the match to TRBD1 covers 8 bases. Germline CDR1 ENHRY, CDR2 SYGVKD. J lost 4 bases, V lost 3 bases, and 4 bases had no gene match. This CDR3 contains 14 residues. DNA for the CDR3: TGTGCCATCAGTGATCGACAGGGGTCCTATGGCTACACCTTC. Translated: CAISDRQGSYGYTF.

This clone was observed once. The chain employs TRBV30 and TRBJ1-6; 12 bases are shared with TRBD1. The germline CDR1 and CDR2 sequences are GTSNPN and SVGIG (reference sequence). The CDR3 loop spans 18 amino acids. Germline trimming cut 3 bases from V and 4 bases from J; bases unmatched to any gene: 10. The CDR3 nucleotides are TGTGCCTGGAGATTCCCGGGACAGGGGGCGCCATATAATTCACCCCTCCACTTT. Its protein product is CAWRFPGQGAPYNSPLHF.

This clone was recorded a few times. The chain has TRBV7-2 and TRBJ2-3; the D is unclear. Looked up from germline, CDR1 is SGHTA and CDR2 is FQGNSA. Trimming shortened V by 1 base and J by 4 bases, and 6 bases separated the two germline ends. This CDR3 comprises 13 residues. CDR3 DNA: TGTGCCAGCAGCTTAGGTAGTGCAGATACGCAGTATTTT. Translated: CASSLGSADTQYF. The whole variable domain, remainder taken from reference TRBV7-2 and TRBJ2-3, is GAGVSQSPSNKVTEKGKDVELRCDPISGHTALYWYRQSLGQGLEFLIYFQGNSAPDKSGLPSDRFSAERTGGSVSTLTIQRTQQEDSAVYLCASSLGSADTQYFGPGTRLTVL.

The gene calls are TRBV28 and TRBJ2-3; 9 bases agree with TRBD2. After removal of 4 bases from V and 2 bases from J, the junction contained 4 bases not matched to a gene. CDR1 and CDR2 from the germline V gene are MDHEN and SYDVKM. The length of the CDR3 is 15 residues. The CDR3 loop reads CASSSGGGDTDTQYF. Written as DNA, the CDR3 is TGTGCCAGCAGTTCTGGCGGGGGGGACACAGATACGCAGTATTTT.

V and J are TRBV18 and TRBJ1-6; 9 bases are shared with TRBD1. Germline assignment: CDR1 KGHSH and CDR2 LQKENI. The V segment lost 3 bases and the J segment 9 bases; nucleotides outside the gene matches: 3. The CDR3 runs to 14 residues. The CDR3 is CASSPGQGGSPLHF. As DNA, the CDR3 is TGTGCCAGCTCACCGGGACAGGGAGGTTCACCCCTCCACTTT.

The genes are TRBV7-8 and TRBJ2-5; TRBD2 agrees at 11 bases. This CDR3 region has 15 residues. Germline loops: CDR1 SGHVS, CDR2 FQNEAQ. The J segment lost 1 base and the V segment lost 4 bases, leaving 2 bases of the junction unmatched. CDR3 region: CASSSGLAAQETQYF. For the CDR3, the DNA is TGTGCCAGCAGCTCGGGACTAGCGGCCCAAGAGACCCAGTACTTC.

Only a few counts were recorded for this clone. CDR3 coding DNA: TGTGCCAGTAGTAAGGGAGGGAGCTCCTACGAGCAGTACTTC. Residues: CASSKGGSSYEQYF. The chain links TRBV19 to TRBJ2-7; 7 bases are shared with TRBD2. Germline lookup yields CDR1 LNHDA and CDR2 SQIVND (reference sequence). V lost 4 bases and J lost 0; bases outside the gene matches: 3. The CDR3 totals 14 residues. Drawing the rest from reference TRBV19 and TRBJ2-7, the complete variable domain is DGGITQSPKYLFRKEGQNVTLSCEQNLNHDAMYWYRQDPGQGLRLIYYSQIVNDFQKGDIAEGYSVSREKKESFPLTVTSAQKNPTAFYLCASSKGGSSYEQYFGPGTRLTVT.